The TCR beta chain described here comes from a study of CD8+CD57+ T cells in acquired aplastic anemia. Study outcomes and limitations: Patients showed no significant difference from controls in CD8+ Simpson's diversity. It was found that approximately 29 CD8+ CDR3 sequences were shared between patients and controls.

Template material for TCR beta VDJ and CDR3 profiling consisted of genomic DNA. From the reads, TCRdb called clonotypes with MiXCR, one entry per CDR3 protein. The sample includes approximately 150,000 distinct CDR3 sequences, 71% of them seen just once. Germline-derived CDR1 and CDR2 are SGDLS and YYNGEE. The CDR3 runs 14 residues. V lost 0 bases and J 1 base, leaving 7 bases between the germline ends. Whoever was chosen for sequencing had shown CD8+CD57+ cell expansion by flow cytometry. Every patient had severe acquired aplastic anemia. Each patient gave a blood sample that was collected before any therapy had been received. Concerning this clonotype: The antigen remains undetermined.

This TCR was recovered from a human donor with aplastic anemia. This chain links TRBV9 with TRBJ1-1; no clear D gene. Sample: sorted CD4+, CD8+, or CD8+CD57+ T cells (not recorded which) from PBMCs. In DNA, the CDR3 is TGTGCCAGCAGCGTAGACGACCCGAACACTGAAGCTTTCTTT. Encoded protein: CASSVDDPNTEAFF.